This TCR beta chain appears in the sequencing data of a study of T cell responses to AZD1222 COVID-19 vaccine. It was second doses at about 4 or about 12 weeks that were pooled. Method: immunoSEQ multiplex PCR; TCRdb's copy keeps in-frame clones and lacks some. The sample consists of roughly 110,000 clones, about 85% of them appearing once. Study-level points and caveats: It was only after the peak T cell response that any repertoires were sampled. Clonal diversity was possibly underestimated, and the donors were mostly white British, with more females. Spike was spanned by vaccine-associated CD4 TCRs, with dominance at 160-218 and 743-854.

In the case of this clone: The antigen is not known.

Sequencing was performed on peripheral blood, taken 28 days after the second AZD1222 dose. This receptor was taken from an adult who received the AZD1222 COVID-19 vaccine.

The CDR3 sequence is CASRDSMNTEAFF. The CDR3 DNA reads as TGCGCCAGCAGAGACAGCATGAACACTGAAGCTTTCTTT. V is TRBV4-1 and J is TRBJ1-1; perhaps TRBD1 as D (5 bases). Germline V gene lookup returns CDR1 MGHRA and CDR2 YSYEKL. This CDR3 contains 13 residues. The ends were cut back, 6 bases at V and 0 bases at J, with 8 bases in the middle.